The clone carrying this T cell receptor beta chain was found once. Produced via immunoSEQ multiplex PCR; TCRdb's table is partial and in-frame only. The repertoire consists of about 150,000 clones, with around 80% occurring once and the leading ten covering 0.5% to 0.65%. This sample stems from a study of blood T cell repertoires in COVID-19. Study-wide background: There were acute and convalescent COVID-19 samples, and they came from the United States, Italy and Spain. T cells, B-cell-depleted T cells, or PBMCs supplied cDNA or gDNA.

The CDR3 consists of 17 residues. V trimming: 6 bases; J trimming: 1 base; junction bases outside the gene matches: 12. Germline V gives CDR1 SGHTA, CDR2 FQGTGA. V and J are TRBV7-3 and TRBJ2-1; 7 bases line up with TRBD2. This receptor was obtained from a man between 60 and 75 years old with acute or convalescent COVID-19. Sequenced material: peripheral blood. CDR3 loop: CASRAPGIAGSYNEQFF. CDR3 sequence (DNA): TGTGCCAGCAGGGCTCCAGGCATAGCGGGTTCCTACAATGAGCAGTTCTTC. The full variable domain, in which reference TRBV7-3 and TRBJ2-1 provide the parts outside the CDR3, is GAGVSQTPSNKVTEKGKYVELRCDPISGHTALYWYRQSLGQGPEFLIYFQGTGAADDSGLPNDRFFAVRPEGSVSTLKIQRTERGDSAVYLCASRAPGIAGSYNEQFFGPGTRLTVL.